These T cell receptor beta chains were read from a single sample in a study of T cell clones after liver transplantation. Clones were sequenced by immunoSEQ multiplex PCR, and TCRdb holds only the in-frame ones, with some missing. This sample carries about 25,000 clones, approximately 71% of them seen once, and the ten largest clones take less than 3%. Sequenced here: CD4+ T cells from blood, sampled before liver transplant. These receptors all come from a human donor who received a liver transplant. CDR3s include the opening cysteine and the closing phenylalanine or tryptophan. The D gene is left open where the match is weak. Clone size appears in some rows only: once, few, many, or a class for an expanded clone.

d_gene,v_gene,j_gene,abundance,CDR3aa,CDR3nt
TRBD2,TRBV9,TRBJ2-2,-,CASSRSGRGTGELFF,TGTGCCAGCAGCCGTAGCGGGAGAGGTACCGGGGAGCTGTTTTTT
-,TRBV18,TRBJ1-1,few,CASSHGENTEAFF,TGTGCCAGCTCTCACGGGGAGAACACTGAAGCTTTCTTT
TRBD2,TRBV7-9,TRBJ2-5,-,CASSLEATSEETQYF,TGTGCCAGCAGCTTAGAGGCGACTAGCGAGGAGACCCAGTACTTC
-,TRBV13,TRBJ1-4,-,CASSFGRRPSTNEKLFF,TGTGCCAGCAGCTTTGGACGGCGACCTTCAACTAATGAAAAACTGTTTTTT
TRBD1,TRBV28,TRBJ2-3,-,CASSRGQDTQYF,TGTGCCAGCTCTAGGGGGCAAGATACGCAGTATTTT
-,TRBV11-2,TRBJ1-1,once,CASSLGPGMNTEAFF,TGTGCCAGCAGCTTAGGGCCGGGGATGAACACTGAAGCTTTCTTT
-,TRBV28,TRBJ2-7,few,CASSLGVRGVEQYF,TGTGCCAGCAGTTTGGGGGTCCGGGGCGTCGAGCAGTACTTC
-,TRBV14,TRBJ1-1,-,CASSQVPGTTEAFF,TGTGCCAGCAGCCAAGTACCCGGGACCACTGAAGCTTTCTTT
TRBD1,TRBV4-1,TRBJ1-4,-,CASSHPARDRGEKLFF,TGCGCCAGCAGCCACCCGGCCAGAGACAGGGGCGAAAAACTGTTTTTT
-,TRBV28,TRBJ1-6,-,CASSLMDGDSPLHF,TGTGCCAGCAGTTTAATGGACGGGGATTCACCCCTCCACTTT
-,TRBV7-6,TRBJ2-3,-,CASSPGGPTDTQYF,TGTGCCAGCAGCCCGGGGGGCCCCACAGATACGCAGTATTTT
-,TRBV29-1,TRBJ2-1,-,CSVERLASNEQFF,TGCAGCGTTGAAAGGTTAGCGTCGAATGAGCAGTTCTTC
-,TRBV6-5,TRBJ2-1,-,CASSSPGGSYNEQFF,TGTGCCAGCAGTTCCCCTGGGGGGTCCTACAATGAGCAGTTCTTC
-,TRBV19,TRBJ1-1,-,CASSTIQGNTEAFF,TGTGCCAGTAGTACCATACAGGGGAACACTGAAGCTTTCTTT
-,TRBV11-3,TRBJ2-5,-,CASSSRLGRTSQETQYF,TGTGCCAGCAGCTCCCGGCTTGGCCGTACCTCCCAAGAGACCCAGTACTTC
TRBD2,TRBV9,TRBJ2-3,-,CASSPGLVDTQYF,TGTGCCAGCAGCCCGGGACTAGTCGATACGCAGTATTTT
TRBD2,TRBV5-1,TRBJ2-5,-,CASSLDTSGGQETQYF,TGCGCCAGCAGCTTGGATACTAGCGGGGGACAAGAGACCCAGTACTTC
TRBD1,TRBV5-1,TRBJ2-2,few,CAIRTGDDTGELFF,TGCGCCATCAGGACAGGGGATGACACCGGGGAGCTGTTTTTT
-,TRBV21-1,TRBJ1-6,-,CASSKTRQGGSPLHF,TGTGCCAGCAGCAAAACCAGACAGGGAGGGTCTCCCCTCCACTTT
-,TRBV6-5,TRBJ2-3,-,CASSGVGGRTDTQYF,TGTGCCAGCAGTGGCGTCGGGGGACGCACAGATACGCAGTATTTT
-,TRBV29-1,TRBJ1-1,few,CSVVWVEAFF,TGCAGCGTTGTATGGGTTGAAGCTTTCTTT
TRBD1,TRBV10-3,TRBJ1-6,-,CAISPQGASGNSPLHF,TGTGCCATCAGTCCACAGGGGGCATCAGGTAATTCACCCCTCCACTTT
-,TRBV2,TRBJ1-2,few,CASSEEGQARLRGYTF,TGTGCCAGCAGTGAAGAGGGGCAGGCGCGGCTCAGGGGCTACACCTTC
-,TRBV13,TRBJ1-3,-,CASSLSLIGSGETAGNTIYF,TGTGCCAGCAGCTTATCTCTTATCGGGTCCGGTGAGACAGCTGGAAACACCATATATTTT
-,TRBV4-3,TRBJ1-3,once,CASSQAARFPGNTIYF,TGCGCCAGCAGCCAAGCCGCGAGATTCCCTGGAAACACCATATATTTT
-,TRBV5-1,TRBJ2-2,few,CASSPQGGDTGELFF,TGCGCCAGCAGCCCCCAGGGTGGGGACACCGGGGAGCTGTTTTTT
-,TRBV5-1,TRBJ1-4,-,CASRSQAATNEKLFF,TGCGCCAGCAGATCCCAAGCAGCAACTAATGAAAAACTGTTTTTT
-,TRBV19,TRBJ1-2,once,CASSPHRAQEKRGYTF,TGTGCCAGTAGTCCACACCGTGCCCAAGAGAAACGTGGCTACACCTTC
-,TRBV30,TRBJ1-6,-,CAWMPGLDNSPLHF,TGTGCCTGGATGCCGGGGCTAGACAATTCACCCCTCCACTTT
TRBD1,TRBV27,TRBJ1-6,-,CASSLTGTANNSPLHF,TGTGCCAGCAGTTTAACGGGGACAGCCAATAATTCACCCCTCCACTTT
TRBD2,TRBV29-1,TRBJ2-3,-,CGLLAGGPDTQYF,TGCGGCTTACTAGCGGGGGGCCCAGATACGCAGTATTTT
TRBD1,TRBV5-1,TRBJ1-5,-,CASSDGQGDQPQHF,TGCGCCAGCAGCGATGGACAGGGTGATCAGCCCCAGCATTTT
TRBD1,TRBV6-6,TRBJ1-2,-,CASSTDRARTNYGYTF,TGTGCCAGCAGTACCGACAGGGCCCGTACTAACTATGGCTACACCTTC
-,TRBV20-1,TRBJ2-5,few,CSAARETQYF,TGCAGTGCCGCCAGAGAGACCCAGTACTTC
TRBD1,TRBV7-9,TRBJ2-5,-,CASSLGDRVQTQYF,TGTGCCAGCAGCTTAGGTGACAGGGTACAGACCCAGTACTTC